This TCR beta chain was recorded in a study of naive and memory T cell subsets (dated by TCRdb to 2015 to 2018). With regard to the full study: Sorted naive and memory T cell subsets from peripheral blood were analyzed in the study using a UMI-based, open-source pipeline for TCR alpha and beta sequencing. Complete agreement was observed between the functional CMV T cell responses and the IgG serology results. RNA was DNase-treated and reverse transcribed with TCR constant-region primers, mostly using SuperScript III.

Here is what the overall study found, with its caveats: RNA-based TCR counts may be affected by expression changes linked to T cell activation and differentiation. A power law was followed by TCR abundance, with an exponent that differed between naive and memory subsets but was consistent across the three individuals. In both CD4 and CD8 cells, a rise in Gini index and a fall in Shannon and inverse Simpson diversity were observed from naive through CM, EM and EMRA. The repertoire findings for the naive and memory subsets could not be validated, as no ground truth was available. After error correction, only a single occurrence was seen for over 95% of naive TCR sequences, so much steeper abundance distributions were produced than in memory subsets. A few larger clonotypes were present in naive repertoires, especially CD8 naive repertoires, and these clonotypes were possibly memory cells re-expressing CD45RA. Each clonotype was defined as a single alpha or beta chain sequence rather than as a paired alpha/beta receptor.

The method was UMI-ligation and nested PCR. An equimolar mix of two oligonucleotides covering both TRBC1 and TRBC2 was used as the beta constant-region primer. Four rounds of PCR were used to amplify ligated cDNA, with nested alpha and beta constant-region primers being used together with the SP2 primer. A single-stranded oligonucleotide carrying the SP2 primer and a 12-nucleotide UMI was ligated to the 3' end of the cDNA by T4 RNA ligase 1. Incubation of the ligation reaction was carried out at 16 degrees C for about 18-25 hours. To avoid over-amplification, PCR2 was usually performed as a SYBR Green qPCR and halted once a predetermined threshold was reached. All purifications after the first were performed with Agencourt AMPure XP magnetic beads. Library quantification was done by Qubit, followed by a TapeStation check on which the main peak was expected at around 650 bp. Sequencing of the pooled libraries was done on an Illumina MiSeq using v2 2x251 paired-end kits, which typically yielded about 0.85-2 million reads per sample. Each sample was pooled at about 4 nM, and about 5-7% PhiX was included to help cluster recognition. As for how the authors treated the data: V and J genes were assigned to Demultiplexor-processed FASTQ reads by Decombinator through tag matching, with a single base-pair mismatch being allowed. Collapsinator relied on UMIs to fix sequencing errors as well as frequency errors caused by PCR heterogeneity. CDR3Translator translated TCRs and extracted CDR3s from the conserved cysteine to the FGXG phenylalanine, flagging non-productive sequences. Gini, Shannon entropy and inverse Simpson indices were calculated on repertoires that had been subsampled to equal numbers of UMI-defined TCRs. Power-law fits to clonotype abundance distributions were performed by maximum likelihood within the linear range. Similar UMI counts, unique TCR numbers and clonal distributions were obtained with the pipeline and with MIGEC on one naive CD8 sample. One analysis removed from the naive repertoire any naive TCRs that were also present in any memory subset from the same donor. A set of several thousand CMV-associated CDR3 sequences, compiled from VDJdb and a published dataset, was used to search the repertoires. TCRdb itself trimmed the public reads at Q25 with fastp, ran MiXCR and retained productive beta chains. Duplicate CDR3 protein sequences are folded into a single record with the most common DNA and genes. What appears here as the V and J calls and clone size reflects TCRdb's work, not the paper's. The sample table holds 98,000 or so distinct CDR3 sequences, of which roughly 15% were seen once. About 3% of the sample is held by the ten biggest clonotypes.

Only a few counts were recorded for this clonotype. Its recognized antigen is unknown. The record has no base qualities; no much larger clone is one base away. From the second PCR step onward, the TCR alpha chain libraries and the TCR beta chain libraries were amplified separately. CMV status of each donor was established by measuring IFNgamma production from CD4+ T cells after fresh PBMCs were stimulated overnight with CMV viral lysate. CD4 T cells were positively selected using Miltenyi beads, after which CD8 T cells were positively selected from the CD4-negative fraction. Cells stained for CD3, CD4, CD8, CD45RA, CD27 and a live/dead dye were sorted on a BD Aria II into four subsets by CD45RA and CD27. A few healthy volunteers provided blood, and each donor's sample was split into CD4 and CD8 T cells and then further divided into four differentiation subsets. Roughly 120 ml of peripheral blood was collected from each donor, and PBMC were isolated from the blood using Ficoll-Paque PLUS density-gradient centrifugation. The sorted cells were lysed in RLT buffer, after which RNA was extracted using a Qiagen RNeasy kit and kept at -80 degrees C.

The sample was naive CD8+ T cells from blood. Reading the label with the study, this specimen's cell subset or site is: naive T cells, CD45RA high CD27+. The source of this sequence is a human donor in good health.

Here the CDR3 is given as CASSLRTYSYEQYF. The DNA is as follows: TGTGCCAGCAGTCTCCGGACGTACTCCTACGAGCAGTACTTC. In this chain, TRBV27 is recombined with TRBJ2-7; the D gene remains uncertain. The trim is 5 bases for V and 0 bases for J, with a gap of 11 bases between the germline ends. The CDR1 and CDR2 encoded by the germline V gene (reference sequence) are MNHEY and SMNVEV. The CDR3 numbers 14 residues from cysteine through phenylalanine. Of the read, only the CDR3 DNA is kept; its 42 bases are in frame from base 1.